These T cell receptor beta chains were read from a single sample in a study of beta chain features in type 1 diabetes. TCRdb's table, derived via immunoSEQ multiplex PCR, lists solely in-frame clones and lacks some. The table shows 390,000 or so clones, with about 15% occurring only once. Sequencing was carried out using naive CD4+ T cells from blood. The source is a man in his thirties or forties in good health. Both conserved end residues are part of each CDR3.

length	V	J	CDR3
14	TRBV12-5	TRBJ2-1	CASGPPVGVGEQFF
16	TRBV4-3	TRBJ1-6	CASSQELGAVLSPLHF
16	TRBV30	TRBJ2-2	CAWTGRGSRNTGELFF
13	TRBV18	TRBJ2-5	CASSPPNEETQYF
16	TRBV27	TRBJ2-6	CASSPSPIPGANVLTF
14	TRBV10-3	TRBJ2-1	CAISPSGGDNEQFF
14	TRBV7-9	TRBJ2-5	CASSLGTSGETQYF
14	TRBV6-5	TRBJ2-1	CASSYSRLNNEQFF
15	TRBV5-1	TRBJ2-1	CASSLAVGAYNEQFF
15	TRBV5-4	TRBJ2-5	CASSYSGGARETQYF
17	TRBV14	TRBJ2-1	CASSQLAGGREDNEQFF
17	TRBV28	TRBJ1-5	CASGPTSGAGGNQPQHF
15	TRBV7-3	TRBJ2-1	CASSPTLGRDNEQFF
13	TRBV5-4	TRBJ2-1	CASRDAKNNEQFF
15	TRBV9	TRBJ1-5	CASSVAPGFNQPQHF
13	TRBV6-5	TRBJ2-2	CASKLGGTGELFF
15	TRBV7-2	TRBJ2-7	CASSLGTLVNYEQYF
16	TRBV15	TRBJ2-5	CATSRDLGLAEETQYF
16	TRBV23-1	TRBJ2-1	CASSHPSGRKNNEQFF
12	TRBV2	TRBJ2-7	CATSENSYEQYF
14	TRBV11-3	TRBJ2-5	CASSLRGYQETQYF
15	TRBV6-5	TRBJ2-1	CASRGLGEGRSEQFF